There are a few counts of the clone carrying this T cell receptor (beta chain). The antigen remains unidentified. These data originate in a study of T cell repertoires in cytomegalovirus infection. Study-level information: Recently identified HLA-C-restricted CMV epitopes were among the peptides used. Matching HLA type, along with CMV infection, was indicated by public TCR beta signatures.

The germline CDR1 and CDR2 sequences are MNHEY and SVGAGI. CDR3 length: 13 amino acids. V was clipped by 6 bases and J by 5 bases, with 11 bases between them. A single record per CDR3 protein comes from TCRdb applying MiXCR to the reads. This repertoire shows 750,000 to 950,000 distinct CDR3 sequences, roughly 29% found once; its top ten account for roughly 14%. Study findings and constraints: In two of eight donors, the top clonotype was HLA-C-restricted CMV-specific.

The sequence was obtained from a human donor in good health (CMV status not recorded). Some clones in this sample may be carry-over from other donors' samples. The chain has TRBV6-5 and TRBJ2-1; D is uncertain. The sequences come from cultured CD8+ T cells from PBMCs, collected from culture after CMV antigen stimulation. The CDR3 DNA reads as TGTGCCAGCAGGGGCTACCCAGACAATGAGCAGTTCTTC. This translates into CASRGYPDNEQFF.